This T cell receptor beta chain is drawn from a study of shared clonotypes between healthy human individuals (dated by TCRdb to about 2020). Some background on the complete study: The cohort included a few men and a couple of women between 18 and 49 years of age. To increase sequencing depth and limit assay-specific biases, TCR repertoire library preparation and sequencing were carried out by different laboratories using diverse techniques. Each donor's leukapheresis produced roughly between roughly 0.94 and 9.5 billion PBMCs. For each donor, CD4 naive and CD4 memory were each given three plates, CD8 naive was given two plates, and CD8 memory was given one plate. To estimate repertoire size and how much clonotype sharing occurs between individuals, the study deeply sequenced the blood TCR repertoires of a handful of healthy adults. General conclusions and limits of the study: Estimated clonotype richness was generally larger for naive than for memory subsets. Because the study included a small number of donors, the genetic and exposure-history diversity represented was limited. Pairwise subsampling led to the expectation that sequencing depth would affect the degree of clonotype sharing among donors. Compared with non-shared clonotypes, clonotypes shared by all four sorted-subset donors had higher generation probabilities. Incomplete sequencing was indicated by rarefaction of sorted-subset datasets, despite the large sequencing depth. Sampling was limited to blood, and TCR repertoires in tissue likely differ from TCR repertoires in blood. When a handful of donors were compared, the shared fraction of clonotypes was 5% to 6.5% for naive CD4, 3% to 4% for naive CD8, about 2.5% for memory CD4, and 0.4% for memory CD8.

The donors were healthy, HIV-negative adults who had no recently reported acute infections or vaccinations. Every donor was a Caucasian adult living in Nashville, Tennessee, USA. Magnetic negative selection was used to enrich CD4+ T cells, after which naive cells were positively selected on CD45RA and the negative fraction became the memory subset. After blood collection by leukapheresis, PBMCs were isolated using Ficoll-Histopaque density gradient centrifugation and then cryopreserved in the vapor phase of liquid nitrogen. Purity and quantity of every magnetically sorted T cell population were checked by analytical flow cytometry. Genomic DNA was isolated from each sorted fraction and quantified by UV absorbance on a Nanodrop 2000c. The germline V gene (reference sequence) sets CDR1 to LNHDA and CDR2 to SQIVND. V is cut back by 10 bases and J by 7 bases, with 9 bases in the junction unmatched. The CDR3, from cysteine to phenylalanine, totals 13 residues. Only the CDR3 region is kept as DNA, spanning 39 bases read in frame from base 1.

About this clone: Its antigen remains undetermined. No base qualities exist here, and no much larger clone lies one base off it.

Using the deep immunoSEQ assay, TCR CDR3 regions were amplified from genomic DNA by multiplex PCR. Extracted genomic DNA from each cell subset was spread evenly across all wells of several immunoSEQ 96-well plates, with each plate serving as a replicate. Each replicate PCR for sorted subsets received about 180 ng genomic DNA, equal to about 30,000 T cell genomes. Purified libraries were measured with a Qubit 3.0 fluorometer, size-checked on a Bioanalyzer 2100, and measured again with the KAPA Library Quantification kit. Each immunoSEQ 96-well plate was sequenced on its own single-read 150-cycle Illumina NextSeq 550 flow cell. The study's own analysis went as follows. The immunoSEQ output contained only junctional sequences without quality scores, so filtering could not match that applied to full-length reads. To assign V/J genes and CDR3, sequences were annotated against IMGT germline references using PyIR, a Python wrapper for IgBLAST v1.9. Reads were filtered out if the reads had weak V/J assignments (E-value above 1e-6), no CDR3, stop codons, out-of-frame junctions, or ambiguous translated residues. V3J clonotypes were defined as sequences sharing an identical inferred V gene, J gene, and CDR3 amino acid sequence. Percentage overlap between repertoires was computed as shared unique clonotypes divided by the size of the smaller repertoire. Richness of each repertoire was evaluated using RTK rarefaction, the Chao1 estimator, and Recon v2.1 estimates of unobserved clonotypes. Generation probabilities for all TCRbeta clonotypes obtained by the gDNA method from several donors were computed using OLGA. The source is immuneACCESS, and TCRdb retained only in-frame sequences with V and J called. Part of the clones is not carried over; for the studies checked, unresolved V genes explain less than half of this, and the remainder is unexplained. V and J calls and clone size are those listed in that table; D and trimming were worked out from the DNA. In all, the sample holds around 600,000 clones, and approximately 97% of those were seen once. The ten most abundant clones make up around 0.057% of the sample.

The sequenced sample was naive CD4+ T cells sorted from blood. Sample cell subset or site, as interpreted from the label and publication: CD45RA+ positively selected. This clonotype originated in a woman younger than 45 in good health. The sequence joins TRBV19 to TRBJ1-2, with 10 bases matching TRBD1. The nucleotide sequence reads TGTGCCACCATACCGGGACAGGGGACTGGCTACACCTTC. Translated, it reads CATIPGQGTGYTF.